Listed below are T cell receptor beta chains from one sample, sequenced in a study of response to subunit inactivated influenza vaccine. Using its own MiXCR run on the RT-PCR reads, TCRdb lists one record per CDR3 protein. This table has about 310,000 distinct CDR3 sequences, approximately 20% appearing once. This specimen consisted of PBMCs from blood, obtained less than 22 months after vaccination. These receptors were taken from a man aged 50 to 69 who received an inactivated influenza vaccine. Both conserved end residues are part of each CDR3. A D gene is named only where the DNA matches it firmly. Part of the rows lack a size; the others show once, few, many or a class for expanded clones.

clone_size: few
j_call: TRBJ1-5
v_call: TRBV28
d_call: TRBD1
cdr3_aa: CASSLLGQGNQPQHF
cdr3_nt: TGTGCCAGCAGTTTGTTAGGACAGGGGAATCAGCCCCAGCATTTT

clone_size: few
j_call: TRBJ1-2
v_call: TRBV27
d_call: TRBD1
cdr3_aa: CASSLSGTGLYGYTF
cdr3_nt: TGTGCCAGCAGTTTATCGGGGACAGGACTATATGGCTACACCTTC

clone_size: many
j_call: TRBJ2-3
v_call: TRBV20-1
d_call: -
cdr3_aa: CSASGQSSTDTQYF
cdr3_nt: TGCAGTGCTAGTGGTCAGTCTAGCACAGATACGCAGTATTTT

clone_size: -
j_call: TRBJ2-3
v_call: TRBV29-1
d_call: TRBD2
cdr3_aa: CSVDLRGDTQYF
cdr3_nt: TGCAGCGTTGATCTGCGGGGGGATACGCAGTATTTT

clone_size: few
j_call: TRBJ2-1
v_call: TRBV7-9
d_call: -
cdr3_aa: CASSSRLPGRWDEQFF
cdr3_nt: TGTGCCAGCAGCTCAAGGCTCCCAGGGCGGTGGGATGAGCAGTTCTTC

clone_size: -
j_call: TRBJ1-5
v_call: TRBV6-1
d_call: -
cdr3_aa: CASSEDRDYQPQHF
cdr3_nt: TGTGCCAGCAGTGAAGACAGGGATTATCAGCCCCAGCATTTT

clone_size: -
j_call: TRBJ1-2
v_call: TRBV6-1
d_call: TRBD1
cdr3_aa: CASSGQGRGYTF
cdr3_nt: TGTGCCAGCAGCGGACAGGGTCGTGGCTACACCTTC

clone_size: many
j_call: TRBJ1-1
v_call: TRBV7-8
d_call: -
cdr3_aa: CASSLEMGTEAFF
cdr3_nt: TGTGCCAGCAGCTTAGAGATGGGGACTGAAGCTTTCTTT

clone_size: -
j_call: TRBJ2-3
v_call: TRBV5-5
d_call: TRBD2
cdr3_aa: CASSYTPPTSGVGDTQYF
cdr3_nt: TGTGCCAGCAGCTATACTCCACCGACTAGCGGGGTGGGAGATACGCAGTATTTT

clone_size: few
j_call: TRBJ2-7
v_call: TRBV29-1
d_call: TRBD2
cdr3_aa: CSVAGLADYEQYF
cdr3_nt: TGCAGCGTTGCCGGACTAGCGGACTACGAGCAGTACTTC